This entry concerns a single TCR beta chain. The antigen it recognizes is unknown. No per-base quality is available; no much larger clone lies one base away. The data were taken from a study of beta chain features in type 1 diabetes listed by TCRdb under 2018. As for the study more broadly: Mean age, gender distribution, total cell number and subset yield were not different between patients and healthy donors. Across all samples, approximately 98,000,000 sorted cells were examined, and cell number per subset correlated strongly with RNA yield. Whereas all 30 or so donors provided naive and central memory subsets, regulatory and stem cell-like memory subsets were isolated from just 8 patients and about 8 healthy donors. The study compared TCRB repertoires of sorted circulating CD4+ T cell subsets between recently diagnosed type 1 diabetes patients and matched healthy donors. Results and caveats for the whole study, not just this receptor: Because cDNA rather than genomic DNA was sequenced, highly expressing activated cells could have been over-represented, although no difference in activation and CD3 levels was found between groups. At VDJ recombination sites, type 1 diabetes patients had fewer insertions and more deleted nucleotides, which implies abnormalities in thymic rearrangement. Shorter templates might have been favored by PCR, but patient and control samples were amplified and corrected together, so both groups would have been affected equally by any skew. Naive, central memory and regulatory TCRB repertoires appeared more similar among patients than among healthy donors. In all four CD4+ subsets, TCRB CDR3 length was moderately but significantly shorter in type 1 diabetes patients. Because the HLA sub-analyses included only small numbers of individuals, any influence of HLA type on TCRB rearrangement was left unresolved.

From the germline V gene, CDR1 is SGHTS and CDR2 is YDEGEE. Germline trimming amounts to 4 bases on V and 9 bases on J, with 4 as the count of junction bases outside the gene matches. The CDR3 sequence holds 13 residues, the cysteine and phenylalanine included. Here the CDR3 DNA is all that survives: 39 bases in frame from base 1. The entire amount of isolated RNA was reverse transcribed using the High Capacity cDNA Reverse Transcription Kit, so the sequenced TCRB transcripts were expressed ones. Deep immunoSEQ sequencing was performed on naive, central memory and regulatory T cell samples, with an average of roughly 4 million total reads per sample. Sorted cells were lysed in RLT buffer and RNA was extracted with DNase-treated RNeasy Micro or Mini kits, depending on cell number. To prevent cross-contamination, every cell subset was processed on its own, while patient and healthy donor samples were processed together. The immunoSEQ multiplex PCR was used to amplify TCRB sequences from cDNA, generating 87-bp fragments that spanned the CDR3 region. Sequencing of the amplicons was done on the Illumina HiSeq platform. The paper's processing steps were these. PCR bias was corrected computationally using synthetic template baselines, and reads within Hamming distance 2 were collapsed, with unmergeable singletons discarded. Reads were aligned against IMGT so that V, D and J genes, CDR3 length and insertions or deletions at six rearrangement sites could be assigned. Within each subset, clonotype counts were normalized to sorted cell number, and only after that were true diversity and Gini coefficients computed with the tcR R package. The overlap coefficient, calculated on TCRB nucleotide sequences, was used to measure repertoire sharing. What TCRdb holds here is the immuneACCESS table cut down to in-frame rearrangements. Part of the clones is not present; checked against another copy, under half of the missing clones reflect an unresolved V gene, and the others are unexplained. The V and J calls and clone size are taken from that table; D and trimming were inferred from the DNA. The sample table contains about 160,000 clones; only one count was recorded for 6.5% to 10% of them. The top ten clones comprise approximately 0.56% of the sample.

From each donor, a single peripheral blood sample of 90 to 150 mL on average was drawn into heparinised tubes. A BD FACSAria II was used to sort naive, central memory, regulatory and stem cell-like memory CD4+ T cells with a panel that included CD45RO, CCR7, CD25, CD127, CD95 and CD27. Purity was above 95% for every sorted population. PBMCs were isolated right away by Lymphoprep density gradient centrifugation and were stained directly, without culture. To minimize batch effects, samples were stained and sorted in pairs, one healthy donor with one patient per experiment. The chain couples TRBV5-8 to TRBJ1-5, with 10 middle bases fitting TRBD1. Sequencing was performed on central memory CD4+ T cells from blood. The source of this sequence is a woman between 18 and 29 years old with type 1 diabetes. The DNA reads TGTGCCAGCAGCGGGACAGGGGCCATGCCCCAGCATTTT. Translated, it reads CASSGTGAMPQHF.